These 23 T cell receptor beta chains share one sample of origin, sequenced in a study of T cell responses to AZD1222 COVID-19 vaccine. The method was immunoSEQ multiplex PCR; TCRdb's version includes in-frame clones alone and lacks a portion of them. The sample lists 96,000 or so clones, 90% occurring once. The input for sequencing was peripheral blood, taken on day 0 of AZD1222 vaccination. Source of these receptors: an adult in good health.

This clone was observed a handful of times. V usage is TRBV7-2 and J usage is TRBJ2-2; the match to TRBD1 covers 8 bases. The germline CDR1 and CDR2 sequences are SGHTA and FQGNSA. The CDR3 sequence is 14 residues long. V lost 4 bases to trimming and J lost 4 bases; unmatched junction nucleotides: 2. CDR3 residues: CASSWTGTTGELFF. CDR3 DNA sequence: TGTGCCAGCAGCTGGACAGGGACCACCGGGGAGCTGTTTTTT.

The count of this clone is one. The chain combines TRBV7-3 with TRBJ2-7; TRBD1 aligns across 8 bases. The CDR3 has 14 amino acids. Trimming cost V 0 bases and J 5 bases; bases outside gene matches: 3. The germline V gene has CDR1 SGHTA and CDR2 FQGTGA. The CDR3 protein is CASSLTPGGHEQYF. The CDR3 nucleotides read TGTGCCAGCAGCTTAACCCCAGGGGGCCACGAGCAGTACTTC.

This chain links TRBV19 with TRBJ2-3; D is unresolved. Germline V lookup: CDR1 LNHDA, CDR2 SQIVND (reference sequence). V lost 0 bases and J lost 3, with 10 bases in between. This CDR3 is 15 amino acids long. CDR3 amino acids: CASSIDRRSTDTQYF. The CDR3 DNA sequence: TGTGCCAGTAGTATAGATCGAAGGTCAACAGATACGCAGTATTTT.

Only one count was recorded for this clone. A much larger clonotype is one base distant, so this may be a read error. In DNA, the CDR3 is TGTGCCAGCAGCTCCCGCTCAGATACGCAGTATTTT. This sequence encodes CASSSRSDTQYF. The rearrangement uses TRBV7-6 and TRBJ2-3; D is unresolved. Trimming removed 4 bases from V and 4 bases from J, with 6 bases in between. The CDR3 contains 12 residues. The germline CDR1 and CDR2 sequences are SGHVS and FNYEAQ.

The chain links TRBV14 to TRBJ2-7, with D possibly matching TRBD1 (6 bases). Germline V CDR1 and CDR2: SGHDN, FVKESK. This CDR3 region has 14 residues. The germline V and J ends were trimmed by 1 base and 3 bases, with 10 bases remaining between them. The CDR3 sequence is CASSQASRGYEQYF. The CDR3 bases are TGTGCCAGCAGCCAAGCGTCCAGGGGCTACGAGCAGTACTTC.

The chain links TRBV28 to TRBJ2-7; 8 bases map to TRBD1. The CDR3 runs 16 residues. V dropped 5 bases and J dropped 5; count of bases not matched to a gene: 14. CDR1 is MDHEN, CDR2 SYDVKM, per germline. The CDR3 nucleotides are TGTGCCAGCAGTGAGTTTAGCCCAGGGGGCGCGGACGAGCAGTACTTC. This encodes CASSEFSPGGADEQYF.

This chain uses TRBV5-6 with TRBJ1-6, with 10 bases matching TRBD1. Germline CDR1 is SGHDT and CDR2 is YYEEEE. After removal of 4 bases from V and 10 bases from J, the junction contained 14 bases not matched to a gene. The CDR3 consists of 17 residues. The DNA of the CDR3 is TGTGCCAGCAGCACCCTCCGGGACAGGGGCCCTCGGTCACCCCTCCACTTT. It yields the protein CASSTLRDRGPRSPLHF.

This chain links TRBV12-3 or TRBV12-4 with TRBJ2-1, with a tentative D call TRBD2 (5 bases). The V end was cut by 1 base, the J end by 6 bases, with 7 bases between. This CDR3 has 13 residues. The CDR3 loop is CASSLGTPNEQFF. CDR3 nucleotides: TGTGCCAGCAGTTTAGGGACTCCCAATGAGCAGTTCTTC.

The rearrangement links TRBV7-2 to TRBJ1-5, with 7 positions matching TRBD1. Germline V gene lookup returns CDR1 SGHTA and CDR2 FQGNSA. The CDR3 is made up of 14 amino acids. V was clipped by 5 bases and J by 9 bases; unmatched bases: 10. CDR3 nucleotide sequence: TGTGCCAGCAGCCCCAGGGGGGTGGGGATGCCCCAGCATTTT. Its protein is CASSPRGVGMPQHF.

The V call is TRBV27, the J call TRBJ2-3; D is unresolved. The germline CDR1 and CDR2 sequences are MNHEY and SMNVEV (reference sequence). Trimming cost V 6 bases and J 1 base, with 5 bases left between them. This CDR3 comprises 12 residues. In nucleotides, the CDR3 is TGTGCCAGCAGGTCCGGCACAGATACGCAGTATTTT. Protein product: CASRSGTDTQYF.

The rearrangement links TRBV12-5 to TRBJ2-3; 10 nucleotides match TRBD1. Germline assignment: CDR1 LGHNT and CDR2 FRNRAP. CDR3 length: 15 residues. The V and J ends lost 5 bases and 1 base, in that order; junction bases with no gene match: 3. The DNA for the CDR3 is TGTGCTAGTGGTAAAGGGACAGGGGGCACAGATACGCAGTATTTT. Encoded protein: CASGKGTGGTDTQYF.

The chain combines TRBV24-1 with TRBJ2-3, with no clear D. Germline-derived CDR1 and CDR2 are KGHDR and SFDVKD. Trimming took 1 base from V and 7 from J, leaving 11 bases between them. The CDR3 length is 14 residues. CDR3 in DNA: TGTGCCACCAGTGATTTCTCCAAAGGCTATACGCAGTATTTT. Translated, it gives CATSDFSKGYTQYF.

The rearrangement links TRBV6-5 to TRBJ2-1, with D perhaps assigned TRBD1 or TRBD2 (5 bases each). There are 15 residues in the CDR3. The germline V gene has CDR1 MNHEY and CDR2 SVGAGI. Trimming left V 6 bases short and J 5 bases short, with 17 bases between. The CDR3 is CASRPGTLRDNEQFF. CDR3 sequence (DNA): TGTGCCAGCAGGCCTGGGACCTTGAGAGACAATGAGCAGTTCTTC.

This clone was observed a few times. The genes are TRBV11-2 and TRBJ1-4; no reliable D call. CDR3 length: 18 amino acids. Looked up from germline, CDR1 is SGHAT and CDR2 is FQNNGV. Trimming stripped 7 bases from V and 2 bases from J, with 23 bases between. CDR3 DNA: TGTGCCAGCACCAGACCGGGTCGGGGAGCGGGGACTAATGAAAAACTGTTTTTT. As protein: CASTRPGRGAGTNEKLFF.

V gene TRBV7-2 combines with J gene TRBJ1-2, with 7 bases identical to TRBD1. CDR1 is SGHTA, CDR2 FQGNSA, per germline. V lost 3 bases, J lost 5 bases, and 3 bases stayed unmatched. The CDR3 is 13 residues long. The CDR3 region is CASSFDRAYGYTF. CDR3 bases: TGTGCCAGCAGCTTCGACAGGGCTTATGGCTACACCTTC.

The chain joins TRBV7-3 to TRBJ2-7, with TRBD1 matching 8 bases. Per the germline V gene, CDR1 is SGHTA and CDR2 is FQGTGA. The CDR3 covers 13 residues. The V gene end was trimmed by 5 bases and the J gene end by 4 bases; junction bases not matched to a gene: 4. DNA of the CDR3: TGTGCCAGCAGCCCCGACAGGGGATACGAGCAGTACTTC. Translated: CASSPDRGYEQYF.

The V call is TRBV7-9, the J call TRBJ2-7; 9 bases map to TRBD1. The CDR3 loop spans 15 amino acids. Germline CDR1 and CDR2: SEHNR and FQNEAQ (reference sequence). V lost 4 bases, J lost 0 bases, and 4 bases stayed unmatched. As DNA, the CDR3 is TGTGCCAGCAGCTCGAGGACAGGGGACTCCTACGAGCAGTACTTC. Translated: CASSSRTGDSYEQYF.

V usage is TRBV14 and J usage is TRBJ1-4, with D unclear. Germline-derived CDR1 and CDR2 are SGHDN and FVKESK. The CDR3 runs to 14 residues. Trimming removed 1 base at V and 6 bases at J, with 9 bases between. The CDR3 nucleotides read TGTGCCAGCAGCCAAGTAGGCGTCGATGAAAAACTGTTTTTT. Amino acids: CASSQVGVDEKLFF. Together with reference TRBV14 and TRBJ1-4, the CDR3 gives the full variable domain: EAGVTQFPSHSVIEKGQTVTLRCDPISGHDNLYWYRRVMGKEIKFLLHFVKESKQDESGMPNNRFLAERTGGTYSTLKVQPAELEDSGVYFCASSQVGVDEKLFFGSGTQLSVL.

This clone was counted a single time. Other DNA sequences in the same sample also yield this CDR3. The chain uses TRBV18 and TRBJ2-6; D is ambiguous. The germline CDR1 and CDR2 sequences are KGHSH and LQKENI. The CDR3 consists of 16 residues. The germline V and J ends were trimmed by 3 bases and 0 bases, with 9 bases remaining between them. CDR3 in DNA: TGTGCCAGCTCACCCGGACGGACCTCTGGGGCCAACGTCCTGACTTTC. Residues: CASSPGRTSGANVLTF.

The V and J genes are TRBV6-5 and TRBJ2-4; 8 nucleotides line up with TRBD1. The CDR3 runs to 14 residues. The J segment lost 6 bases and the V segment lost 11 bases, leaving 12 bases of the junction unmatched. CDR1 MNHEY and CDR2 SVGAGI come from the germline V gene. This CDR3 is CAAGRDRPLNIQYF. DNA for the CDR3: TGTGCCGCGGGCCGGGACAGGCCATTAAACATTCAGTACTTC.

This chain connects TRBV24-1 to TRBJ1-6; 7 positions match TRBD1. The CDR3 is made up of 14 amino acids. J gave up 6 bases and V 5 bases, and 3 bases lay outside the gene matches. CDR1 is KGHDR, CDR2 SFDVKD, per germline. CDR3 sequence reads: CATSGTGGNSPLHF. The CDR3 DNA follows: TGTGCCACCAGTGGGACAGGCGGTAATTCACCCCTCCACTTT.

The rearrangement joins TRBV9 to TRBJ2-7, with D perhaps assigned TRBD1 or TRBD2 (5 bases each). Germline V gives CDR1 SGDLS, CDR2 YYNGEE. The CDR3 contains 14 residues. The V end was cut by 0 bases, the J end by 2 bases, with 9 bases between. The CDR3, as DNA: TGTGCCAGCAGCGTAGAAGGGACCACCTACGAGCAGTACTTC. This sequence encodes CASSVEGTTYEQYF.

The rearrangement uses TRBV18 and TRBJ1-3; 10 bases are a match to TRBD1. Germline CDR1 and CDR2: KGHSH and LQKENI. Trimming took 6 bases from V and 4 from J; bases not matched to a gene: 6. The CDR3 extends over 15 amino acids. The CDR3 is CASSTGTGVGNTIYF. For the CDR3, the DNA is TGTGCCAGCTCTACTGGGACAGGGGTCGGAAACACCATATATTTT. The full variable domain, completed using reference TRBV18 and TRBJ1-3, is NAGVMQNPRHLVRRRGQEARLRCSPMKGHSHVYWYRQLPEEGLKFMVYLQKENIIDESGMPKERFSAEFPKEGPSILRIQQVVRGDSAAYFCASSTGTGVGNTIYFGEGSWLTVV.